The clone carrying this T cell receptor (beta chain) came up once. This sample stems from a study of blood T cell repertoires in COVID-19. Either two negative PCRs, clearance, or symptom resolution qualified Cohort 3 donors as recovered. V shed 6 bases and J shed 5 bases, with 17 bases lying between them. Germline V gives CDR1 LNHDA, CDR2 SQIVND (reference sequence). The length of the CDR3 is 14 residues. The repertoire was sequenced with immunoSEQ multiplex PCR; TCRdb's copy has only in-frame clones and lacks some. This sample has a few hundred thousand clones, with 88% found just once. The TCR originated in a woman aged 45-59 years who had recovered from COVID-19. V and J are TRBV19 and TRBJ2-7; possible D gene TRBD1, 6 bases. The sample was PBMCs or T cells enriched from blood (not recorded which). The chain's CDR3 is CASRVADSSNEQYF. DNA of the CDR3: TGTGCCAGTAGGGTTGCGGACAGTTCCAACGAGCAGTACTTC.